This TCR beta chain stems from a study of OX40 agonist ivuxolimab in advanced cancers. Study overall: In this cohort, patients received ivuxolimab, an agonistic anti-OX40 (CD134) antibody. Participants averaged approximately 61 years of age (range roughly 23 to 90) and were 75% to 90% male. General study findings and limits: Within 6 weeks, CD4+ and CD8+ blood T cells expanded clonally at 0.1 to 3.0 mg/kg.

Patients who had autoimmune disease history or got systemic immunosuppression were left out. Sequencing was performed with immunoSEQ multiplex PCR; in TCRdb, only in-frame clones are kept and a portion is missing. The sample holds 53,000 or so clones, 70% to 90% seen once. This clone has just one count. Its target is not known. The CDR3 sequence is 13 residues long. V was pared by 3 bases and J by 3 bases, with 9 bases between. From germline, CDR1 is MNHEY and CDR2 SMNVEV (reference sequence). The V and J genes are TRBV27 and TRBJ2-7; D uncertain. Here the sequenced sample was CD4+ or CD8+ T cells sorted from blood, taken in a trial of the OX40 agonist ivuxolimab. This clonotype originated in an adult with an advanced solid tumor such as melanoma, head and neck, liver or kidney cancer. In DNA, the CDR3 is TGTGCCAGCAGTTTTGGGCATAACTACGAGCAGTACTTC. Its protein product is CASSFGHNYEQYF.